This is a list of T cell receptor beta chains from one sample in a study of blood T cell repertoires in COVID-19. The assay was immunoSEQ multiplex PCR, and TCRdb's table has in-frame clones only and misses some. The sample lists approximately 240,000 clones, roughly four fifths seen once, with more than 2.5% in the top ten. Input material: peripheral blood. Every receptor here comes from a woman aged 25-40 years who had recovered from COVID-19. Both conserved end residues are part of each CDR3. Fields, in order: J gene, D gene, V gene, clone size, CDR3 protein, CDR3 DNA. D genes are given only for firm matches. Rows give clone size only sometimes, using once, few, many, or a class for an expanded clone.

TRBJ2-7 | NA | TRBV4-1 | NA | CASSQATKRSYEQYF | TGCGCCAGCAGCCAAGCAACCAAGCGCTCCTACGAGCAGTACTTC
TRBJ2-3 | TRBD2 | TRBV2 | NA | CASKTSGTDTQYF | TGTGCCAGCAAGACTAGCGGCACAGATACGCAGTATTTT
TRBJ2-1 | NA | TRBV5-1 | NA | CASSLDGSSYNEQFF | TGCGCCAGCAGCTTGGACGGTAGCTCCTACAATGAGCAGTTCTTC
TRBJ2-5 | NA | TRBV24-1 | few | CATSGPGETQYF | TGTGCCACCAGTGGCCCCGGGGAGACCCAGTACTTC
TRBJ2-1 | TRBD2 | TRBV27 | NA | CASSLPQGTSGRKQFF | TGTGCCAGCAGTTTACCCCAGGGGACTAGCGGGAGAAAGCAGTTCTTC
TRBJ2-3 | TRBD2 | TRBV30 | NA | CAWMLGGADTQYF | TGTGCCTGGATGCTGGGGGGGGCAGATACGCAGTATTTT
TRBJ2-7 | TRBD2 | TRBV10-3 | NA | CAISRLAGGPGEQYF | TGTGCCATCAGTAGACTAGCGGGAGGTCCGGGGGAGCAGTACTTC
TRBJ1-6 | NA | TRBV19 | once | CASRRYNSPLHF | TGTGCCAGCAGGCGATATAATTCACCCCTCCACTTT
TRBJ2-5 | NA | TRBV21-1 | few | CASGGCLREGGETQYF | TGTGCCAGCGGCGGTTGTCTGCGGGAGGGCGGAGAGACCCAGTACTTC
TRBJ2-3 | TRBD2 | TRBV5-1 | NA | CASSLGLAGADTQYF | TGCGCCAGCAGCTTGGGCCTAGCGGGAGCAGATACGCAGTATTTT
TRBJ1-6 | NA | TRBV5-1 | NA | CASSLAGYNSPLHF | TGCGCCAGCAGCTTGGCAGGATATAATTCACCCCTCCACTTT